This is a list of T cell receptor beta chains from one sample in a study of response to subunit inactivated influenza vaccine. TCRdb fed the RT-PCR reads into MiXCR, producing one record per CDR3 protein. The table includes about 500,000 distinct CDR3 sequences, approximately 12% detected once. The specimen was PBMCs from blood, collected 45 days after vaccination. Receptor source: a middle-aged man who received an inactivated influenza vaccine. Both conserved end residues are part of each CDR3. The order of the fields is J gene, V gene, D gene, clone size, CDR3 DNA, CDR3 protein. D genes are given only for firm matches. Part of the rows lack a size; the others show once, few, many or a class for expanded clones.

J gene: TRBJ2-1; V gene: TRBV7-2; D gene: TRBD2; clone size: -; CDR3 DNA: TGTGCCAGCAGCCCTTCGACTAGCGGGGCACCTTACAATGAGCAGTTCTTC; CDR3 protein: CASSPSTSGAPYNEQFF
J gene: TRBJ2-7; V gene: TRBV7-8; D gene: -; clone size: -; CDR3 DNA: TGTGCCAGCAGCCGACAAGACAGGTACATCTACGAGCAGTACTTC; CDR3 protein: CASSRQDRYIYEQYF
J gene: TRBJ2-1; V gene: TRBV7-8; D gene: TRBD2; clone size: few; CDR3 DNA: TGTGCCAGCAGTCATAAGGTGGCGGGAGGGCCTGGCTACAATGAGCAGTTCTTC; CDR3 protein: CASSHKVAGGPGYNEQFF
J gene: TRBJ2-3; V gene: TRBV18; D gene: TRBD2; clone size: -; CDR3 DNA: TGTGCCAGCTCACCACTAGCGGGGGGAACCTTCGGCACAGATACGCAGTATTTT; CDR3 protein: CASSPLAGGTFGTDTQYF
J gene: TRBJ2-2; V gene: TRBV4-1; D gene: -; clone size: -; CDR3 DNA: TGCGCCAGCAGGGGGGCCCATGCTTCGCGAACCGGGGAGCTGTTTTTT; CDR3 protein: CASRGAHASRTGELFF
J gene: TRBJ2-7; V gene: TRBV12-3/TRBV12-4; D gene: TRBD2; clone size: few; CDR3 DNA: TGTGCCAGCAGTTTAGTTGCGGGGGGCATCTACGAGCAGTACTTC; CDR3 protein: CASSLVAGGIYEQYF
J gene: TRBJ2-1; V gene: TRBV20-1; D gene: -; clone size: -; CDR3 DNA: TGCAGTGCTAGCATCGGCAGAACCTACAATGAGCAGTTCTTC; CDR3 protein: CSASIGRTYNEQFF
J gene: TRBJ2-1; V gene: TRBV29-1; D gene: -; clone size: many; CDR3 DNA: TGCAGCGTTGATATGAACGGGGGTCCCTACAATGAGCAGTTCTTC; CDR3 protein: CSVDMNGGPYNEQFF
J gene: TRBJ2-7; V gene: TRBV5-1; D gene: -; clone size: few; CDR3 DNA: TGCGCCAGCAGCGGGGGGACAGCTAGCTCCTACGAGCAGTACTTC; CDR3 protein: CASSGGTASSYEQYF
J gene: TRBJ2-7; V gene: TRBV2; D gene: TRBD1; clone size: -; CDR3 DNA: TGTGCCAGAGACAGGGTCCTCTACGAGCAGTACTTC; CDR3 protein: CARDRVLYEQYF
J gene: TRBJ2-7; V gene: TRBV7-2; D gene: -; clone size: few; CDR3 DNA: TGTGCCAGCGCAGGGTTATCCTCCTACGAGCAGTACTTC; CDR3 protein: CASAGLSSYEQYF
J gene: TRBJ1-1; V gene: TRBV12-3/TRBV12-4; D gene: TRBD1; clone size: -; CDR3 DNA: TGTGCCAGCAGTTTAGGACTCCGACAGGGGAACACTGAAGCTTTCTTT; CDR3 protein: CASSLGLRQGNTEAFF
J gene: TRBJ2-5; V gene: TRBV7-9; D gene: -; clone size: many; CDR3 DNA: TGTGCCAGCAGCTTAGATCGGACGGTAGAGACCCAGTACTTC; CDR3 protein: CASSLDRTVETQYF
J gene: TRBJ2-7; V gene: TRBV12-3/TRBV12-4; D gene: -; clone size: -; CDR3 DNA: TGTGCCAGCAGTTTTTTTGGGGGAGAGGGCTACGAGCAGTACTTC; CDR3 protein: CASSFFGGEGYEQYF
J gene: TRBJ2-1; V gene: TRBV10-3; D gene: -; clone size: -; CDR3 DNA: TGTGCCATCAGTGATACCGGCTCTTACAATGAGCAGTTCTTC; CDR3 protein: CAISDTGSYNEQFF
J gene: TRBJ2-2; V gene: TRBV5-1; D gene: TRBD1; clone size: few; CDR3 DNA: TGCGCCAGCGGGAATACAGGGGGCGCGAACACCGGGGAGCTGTTTTTT; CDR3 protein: CASGNTGGANTGELFF
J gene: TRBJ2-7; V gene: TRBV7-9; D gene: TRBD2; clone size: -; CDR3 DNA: TGTGCCAGCAGCTTCGGACTAGCGGGAGGGCCCCCCTACGAGCAGTACTTC; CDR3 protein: CASSFGLAGGPPYEQYF
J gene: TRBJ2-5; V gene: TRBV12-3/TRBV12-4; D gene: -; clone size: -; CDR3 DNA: TGTGCCAGCAGTATAAACCCTCCCCAGATTGGGGAGACCCAGTACTTC; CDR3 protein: CASSINPPQIGETQYF
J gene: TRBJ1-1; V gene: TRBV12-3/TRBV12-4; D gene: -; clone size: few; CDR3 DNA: TGTGCCAGCAGTTTAAGAAGCACTTTGGGCACTGAAGCTTTCTTT; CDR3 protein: CASSLRSTLGTEAFF
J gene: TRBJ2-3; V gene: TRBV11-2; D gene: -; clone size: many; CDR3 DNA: TGTGCCAGCAGGATCCCAATATGGGGTAACACAGATACGCAGTATTTT; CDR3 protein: CASRIPIWGNTDTQYF
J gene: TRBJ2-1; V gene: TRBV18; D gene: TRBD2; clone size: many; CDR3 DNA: TGTGCCAGCTCACCACCTAGCGGGAGGGCGCAGTTCTTC; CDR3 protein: CASSPPSGRAQFF
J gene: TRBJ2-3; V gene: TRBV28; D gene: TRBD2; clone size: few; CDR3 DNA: TGTGCCAGCAGTTTTGCCCAGCGGGGGGTAGATACGCAGTATTTT; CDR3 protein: CASSFAQRGVDTQYF
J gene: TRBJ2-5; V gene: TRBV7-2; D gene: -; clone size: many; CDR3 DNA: TGTGCCAGCAGCTCCGACAGCCGTCCAGAGACCCAGTACTTC; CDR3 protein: CASSSDSRPETQYF
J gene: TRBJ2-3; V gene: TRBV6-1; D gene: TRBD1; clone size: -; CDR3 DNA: TGTGCCAGTCGGACAGGGAACACAGATACGCAGTATTTT; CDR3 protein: CASRTGNTDTQYF
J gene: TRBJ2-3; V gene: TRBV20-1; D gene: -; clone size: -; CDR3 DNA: TGCAGTGCCCAAACAGATACGCAGTATTTT; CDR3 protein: CSAQTDTQYF
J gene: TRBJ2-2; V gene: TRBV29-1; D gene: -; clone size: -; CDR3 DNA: TGCAGCGTTCCCTTCATTCGGAAGGCCGGGGAGCTGTTTTTT; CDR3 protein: CSVPFIRKAGELFF
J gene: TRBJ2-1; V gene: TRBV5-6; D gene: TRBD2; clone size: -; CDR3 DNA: TGTGCCAGCAGCTTGGCCTTTGCGGGGGTCCTCAATGAGCAGTTCTTC; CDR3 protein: CASSLAFAGVLNEQFF
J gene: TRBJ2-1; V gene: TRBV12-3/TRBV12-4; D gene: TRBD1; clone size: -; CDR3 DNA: TGTGCCAGCAGTTTAGTGCCGTTCCTGGGACAGTTCAATGAGCAGTTCTTC; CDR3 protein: CASSLVPFLGQFNEQFF
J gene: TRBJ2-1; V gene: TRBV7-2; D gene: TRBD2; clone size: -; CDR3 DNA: TGTGCCAGCAGCTTAGTTGGACTAGCGGGCACCAAGCAGTTCTTC; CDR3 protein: CASSLVGLAGTKQFF
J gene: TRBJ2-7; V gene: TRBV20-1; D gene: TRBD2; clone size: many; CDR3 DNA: TGCAGTGCTAGAGATGGCCAGCGGGGGGCCTACGAGCAGTACTTC; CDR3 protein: CSARDGQRGAYEQYF
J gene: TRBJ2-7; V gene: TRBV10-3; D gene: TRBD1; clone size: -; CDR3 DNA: TGTGCCATCGGGACAGGCTACGAGCAGTACTTC; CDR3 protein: CAIGTGYEQYF
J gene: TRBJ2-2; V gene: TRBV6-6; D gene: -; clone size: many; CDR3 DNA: TGTGCCAGCAGCCCCTCCCGGAACACCGGGGAGCTGTTTTTT; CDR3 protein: CASSPSRNTGELFF
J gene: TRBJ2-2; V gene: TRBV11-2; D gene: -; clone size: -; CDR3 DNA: TGTGCCAGCAGCTTTGCTAGATTGATCACCGGGGAGCTGTTTTTT; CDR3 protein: CASSFARLITGELFF
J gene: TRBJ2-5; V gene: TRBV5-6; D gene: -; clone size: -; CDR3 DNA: TGTGCCAGCAGCGACGAGGGGTCAGACCAAGAGACCCAGTACTTC; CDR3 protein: CASSDEGSDQETQYF
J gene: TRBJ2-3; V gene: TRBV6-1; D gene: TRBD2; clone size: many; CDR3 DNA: TGTGCCAGCTCCGGGACTAGCGGGAGGGATACGCAGTATTTT; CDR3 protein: CASSGTSGRDTQYF
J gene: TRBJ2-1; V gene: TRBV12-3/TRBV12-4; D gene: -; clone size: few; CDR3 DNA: TGTGCCAGCAGTTTTGCAGCAAACAATGAGCAGTTCTTC; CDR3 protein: CASSFAANNEQFF
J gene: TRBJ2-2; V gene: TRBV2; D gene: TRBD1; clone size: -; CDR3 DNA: TGTGCCAGCAGTGAAGGGACAGGGAAGTGGGACACCGGGGAGCTGTTTTTT; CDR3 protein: CASSEGTGKWDTGELFF
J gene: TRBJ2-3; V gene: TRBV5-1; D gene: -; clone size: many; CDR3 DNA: TGCGCCAGCAGCTTGTACCGCCCCAGAGATACGCAGTATTTT; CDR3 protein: CASSLYRPRDTQYF
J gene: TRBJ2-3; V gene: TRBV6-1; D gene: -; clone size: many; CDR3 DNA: TGTGCCAGCAGGACTGATACCGGAATTAGCGCGACGCAGTATTTT; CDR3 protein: CASRTDTGISATQYF
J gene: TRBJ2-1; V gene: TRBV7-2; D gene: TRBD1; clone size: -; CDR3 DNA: TGTGCCAGCAGCAACCCGGGACAGGGAGGTAATGAGCAGTTCTTC; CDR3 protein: CASSNPGQGGNEQFF
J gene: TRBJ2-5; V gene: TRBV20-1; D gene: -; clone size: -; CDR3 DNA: TGCAGTGCCGTAGAATTCTCCAGCGATACCCAGTACTTC; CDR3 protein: CSAVEFSSDTQYF
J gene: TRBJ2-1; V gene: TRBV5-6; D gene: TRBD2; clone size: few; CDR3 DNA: TGTGCCAGCAGCTTGGCCGGCCCTAGCGGGATGCAATACAATGAGCAGTTCTTC; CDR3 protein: CASSLAGPSGMQYNEQFF
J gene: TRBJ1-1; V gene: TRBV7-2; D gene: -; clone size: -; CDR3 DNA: TGTGCCAGCAGCCCAGGTGTAGGAACGGTCGGTTTCTTT; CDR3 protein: CASSPGVGTVGFF
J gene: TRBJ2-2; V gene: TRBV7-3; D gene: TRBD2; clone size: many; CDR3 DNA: TGTGCCAGCAGCTTAATAGCGGGGGACACCGGGGAGCTGTTTTTT; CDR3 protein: CASSLIAGDTGELFF
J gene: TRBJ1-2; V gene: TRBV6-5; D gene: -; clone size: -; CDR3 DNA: TGTGCCAGCAGTTACTTTTCGTCGGGTTATGGCTACACCTTC; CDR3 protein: CASSYFSSGYGYTF
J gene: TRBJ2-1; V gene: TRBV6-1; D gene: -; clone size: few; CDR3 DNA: TGTGCCAGCAGTGAGAATAGTGGTGAGCAGTTCTTC; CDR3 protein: CASSENSGEQFF
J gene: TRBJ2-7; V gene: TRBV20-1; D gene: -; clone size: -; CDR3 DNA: TGCAGTGCTAGAGGGTGGGACTCCTACGAGCAGTACTTC; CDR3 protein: CSARGWDSYEQYF
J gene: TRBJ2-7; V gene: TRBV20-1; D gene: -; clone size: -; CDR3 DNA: TGCAGTGCTAGAGATCTTAGGGCCCAGGGAGAGCAGTACTTC; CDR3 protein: CSARDLRAQGEQYF
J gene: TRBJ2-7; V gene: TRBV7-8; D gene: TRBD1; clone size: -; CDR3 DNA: TGTGCCAGCAGCTTAGAAGGGACAGGGTATATTTCCGAGCAGTACTTC; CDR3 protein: CASSLEGTGYISEQYF
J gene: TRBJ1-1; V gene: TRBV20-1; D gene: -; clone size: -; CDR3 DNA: TGCAGTGCTAGAAAACCCGGGTGGGACACTGAAGCTTTCTTT; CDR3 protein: CSARKPGWDTEAFF
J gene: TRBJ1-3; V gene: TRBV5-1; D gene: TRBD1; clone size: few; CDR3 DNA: TGCGCCAGCAGCTCTTCCGGGACAGGGAGCACCATATATTTT; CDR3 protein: CASSSSGTGSTIYF
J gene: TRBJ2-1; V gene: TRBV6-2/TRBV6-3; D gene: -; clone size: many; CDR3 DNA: TGTGCCAGCAGTTTTTATTTGGTGGGCGGAATGTCGTTCCTCGACAATGAGCAGTTCTTC; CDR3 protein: CASSFYLVGGMSFLDNEQFF
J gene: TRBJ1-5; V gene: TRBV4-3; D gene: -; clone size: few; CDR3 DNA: TGCGCCAGCAGCCAAGACGGGCTGGGCAATCAGCCCCAGCATTTT; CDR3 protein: CASSQDGLGNQPQHF
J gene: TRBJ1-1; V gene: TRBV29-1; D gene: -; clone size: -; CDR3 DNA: TGCAGCACCGGGACGGGGAACACTGAAGCTTTCTTT; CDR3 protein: CSTGTGNTEAFF
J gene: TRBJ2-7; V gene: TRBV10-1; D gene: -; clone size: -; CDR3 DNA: TGCGCCAGCAGTGACCGGACGGAGAGGGAGCAGTACTTC; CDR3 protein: CASSDRTEREQYF